Presented here are 5 T cell receptor beta chains from one specimen sequenced in a study of identical twins. TCRdb reprocessed the 5' RACE reads with MiXCR, giving one entry per CDR3 protein. In the table there are 400,000 to 550,000 distinct CDR3 sequences, 13% to 15% of which are singletons. The same data also contributed to another study, on yellow fever vaccine responses in identical twins.

Input material: CD4+ T cells sorted from blood. These receptors came from a woman in her late teens or twenties in good health.

A word on this clonotype: The junction shows a germline mismatch at one end, possibly a read error. The V call is TRBV10-3, the J call TRBJ2-3, with TRBD2 as a possible D gene (6 bases). The CDR3 extends over 16 amino acids. From germline, CDR1 is ENHRY and CDR2 SYGVKD. CDR3 protein: CAFSGLGGASTDTQYF. CDR3 DNA: TGTGCCTTCAGTGGACTCGGGGGTGCAAGCACAGATACGCAGTATTTT.

This clonotype has just a few counts. The chain uses TRBV7-2 and TRBJ2-5, with D tentatively TRBD1 or TRBD2 (5 bases each). The germline CDR1 and CDR2 sequences are SGHTA and FQGNSA. V lost 1 base to trimming and J lost 6 bases, with 9 bases between them. The CDR3 is 13 amino acids. The CDR3 DNA reads as TGTGCCAGCAGCTTAGAGCAGGGACAGACCCAGTACTTC. Its protein is CASSLEQGQTQYF.

This clonotype was detected only a few times. This chain's CDR3 is CASRDTAHEQYF. CDR3 nucleotide sequence: TGTGCCAGCAGGGACACGGCCCACGAGCAGTACTTC. The chain joins TRBV2 to TRBJ2-7, with TRBD1 as a possible D gene (5 bases). Looked up from germline, CDR1 is SNHLY and CDR2 is FYNNEI. V lost 6 bases and J lost 5, with 11 bases in between. This CDR3 is built from 12 residues.

This clonotype has only one observation. The V and J genes are TRBV5-1 and TRBJ2-5, with 8 bases fitting TRBD2. Germline values: CDR1 SGHRS, CDR2 YFSETQ. V dropped 4 bases and J dropped 4; count of bases not matched to a gene: 6. The CDR3 loop spans 14 amino acids. This chain's CDR3 is CASSRNRGGETQYF. The CDR3, as DNA: TGCGCCAGCAGCAGAAATCGGGGGGGAGAGACCCAGTACTTC.

The CDR3 DNA is TGTGCCAGCCAGATTACCGGGACACCCGGCCAGCAGTTCTTC. This sequence encodes CASQITGTPGQQFF. This chain joins TRBV2 and TRBJ2-1; perhaps TRBD1 as D (6 bases). The V gene's germline CDR1 is SNHLY and CDR2 FYNNEI. This CDR3 is 14 amino acids long. The germline V and J ends were trimmed by 8 bases and 11 bases, with 22 bases remaining between them.